This is a list of T cell receptor beta chains from one sample in a study of T cell responses to AZD1222 COVID-19 vaccine. Some clones are missing from TCRdb's copy, which holds only in-frame ones; the method was immunoSEQ multiplex PCR. The sample shows some 150,000 clones, 85% of them seen only once. This material consisted of peripheral blood, taken 28 days after the second dose of the MenACWY control vaccine. Receptor source: an adult who received the MenACWY meningococcal vaccine as a control. CDR3s include the opening cysteine and the closing phenylalanine or tryptophan. D genes are given only for firm matches. A clone size is listed for some rows: how often the clone was seen (once, few, many), or a class if it is expanded.

len,d_gene,v_gene,j_gene,abundance,CDR3nt,CDR3aa
16,NA,TRBV18,TRBJ2-1,NA,TGTGCCAGCTCACCACTCAAGGGCTACTCCTACAATGAGCAGTTCTTC,CASSPLKGYSYNEQFF
15,TRBD1,TRBV7-6,TRBJ2-2,NA,TGTGCCAGCAGCGCCCGGACAGGGAGAACCGGGGAGCTGTTTTTT,CASSARTGRTGELFF
9,NA,TRBV19,TRBJ1-2,few,TGTGCCAGTGGGTATGGCTACACCTTC,CASGYGYTF
14,NA,TRBV6-5,TRBJ1-1,NA,TGTGCCAGCACCAAGCCCGGGAAGAACACTGAAGCTTTCTTT,CASTKPGKNTEAFF
15,NA,TRBV9,TRBJ2-7,NA,TGTGCCAGCAGCGTAGGCGCGGGACACTCCTACGAGCAGTACTTC,CASSVGAGHSYEQYF
13,NA,TRBV27,TRBJ2-2,few,TGTGCCAGTCAGGCGGCTCGGACCGGGGAGCTGTTTTTT,CASQAARTGELFF
13,TRBD1,TRBV7-9,TRBJ1-1,NA,TGTGCCAGCAGCCCAGGGGGCAACACTGAAGCTTTCTTT,CASSPGGNTEAFF
16,NA,TRBV7-6,TRBJ1-3,NA,TGTGCCAGCAGCCTCCGGACGGGAGCTTCTGGAAACACCATATATTTT,CASSLRTGASGNTIYF
14,NA,TRBV5-1,TRBJ2-3,NA,TGCGCCAGCCAATCAAATTCAGGGGAAAATACGCAGTATTTT,CASQSNSGENTQYF
13,NA,TRBV10-1,TRBJ1-1,NA,TGCGCCAGCGGTCCAGGGAGAGACACTGAAGCTTTCTTT,CASGPGRDTEAFF
16,NA,TRBV6-6,TRBJ1-2,NA,TGTGCCAGCAGTTACGAGTTTGAAGGACCTAATTATGGCTACACCTTC,CASSYEFEGPNYGYTF
15,NA,TRBV10-3,TRBJ1-1,NA,TGTGCCATCAGTGAGTCGATGAAGGGGGACACTGAAGCTTTCTTT,CAISESMKGDTEAFF
13,NA,TRBV6-6,TRBJ2-2,NA,TGTGCCAGCTGTTCGAGCTCTGGGGGGGAGCTGTTTTTT,CASCSSSGGELFF
16,TRBD2,TRBV7-2,TRBJ2-3,NA,TGTGCCAGCAGCTTTTATACTAGCGGGGGGGCAGATACGCAGTATTTT,CASSFYTSGGADTQYF
16,NA,TRBV5-6,TRBJ2-1,NA,TGTGCCAGCAGCCTGCCGCTGTCGGCGACCTACAATGAGCAGTTCTTC,CASSLPLSATYNEQFF
14,NA,TRBV20-1,TRBJ2-7,NA,TGCAGTGCTAGTGACCTAAAAAGGGGATACGAGCAGTACTTC,CSASDLKRGYEQYF
14,TRBD2,TRBV5-4,TRBJ2-1,NA,TGTGCCAGCAGCTTAGTTAGCGGGAACAATGAGCAGTTCTTC,CASSLVSGNNEQFF
14,TRBD1,TRBV9,TRBJ1-2,NA,TGTGCCAGCAGCGACCCCGGGACAGGGCCTGGCTACACCTTC,CASSDPGTGPGYTF
15,TRBD1,TRBV19,TRBJ2-2,few,TGTGCCAGTAGGGCCGGACAGGGGGCCGTCGGGGAGCTGTTTTTT,CASRAGQGAVGELFF
15,NA,TRBV9,TRBJ2-2,NA,TGTGCCAGCGGAACAGGGTCCTCTTTCACCGGGGAGCTGTTTTTT,CASGTGSSFTGELFF
14,TRBD1,TRBV9,TRBJ1-1,NA,TGTGCCAGCAGCGCCAGACAGGGAACCACTGAAGCTTTCTTT,CASSARQGTTEAFF
14,NA,TRBV6-5,TRBJ1-1,once,TGTGCCAGCAGTCCACAGGGTATGAACACTGAAGCTTTCTTT,CASSPQGMNTEAFF
14,TRBD1,TRBV19,TRBJ1-2,NA,TGTGCCAGTAGTCCAGGGGGTGGAAACTATGGCTACACCTTC,CASSPGGGNYGYTF
17,TRBD1,TRBV6-1,TRBJ1-5,many,TGTGCCAGCAGTGAAGCGGTAGGGCAGGGGGCAGGTCAGCCCCAGCATTTT,CASSEAVGQGAGQPQHF
12,NA,TRBV7-9,TRBJ2-5,NA,TGTGCCAGCAGCTGGTACCAAGAGACCCAGTACTTC,CASSWYQETQYF
15,NA,TRBV19,TRBJ2-5,NA,TGTGCCAGTAGTATGGTGGCAGGGCAACAAGAGACCCAGTACTTC,CASSMVAGQQETQYF
15,TRBD1,TRBV11-3,TRBJ2-2,NA,TGTGCCAGCAGCTTACAGGGGGCCGGGACCGGGGAGCTGTTTTTT,CASSLQGAGTGELFF
14,NA,TRBV3-1/TRBV3-2,TRBJ2-3,NA,TGTGCCAGCAGCCAAGGAACCTCCACAGATACGCAGTATTTT,CASSQGTSTDTQYF
15,TRBD1,TRBV7-9,TRBJ1-2,few,TGTGCCAGCAGCCCAATAAACGGACAGGAGGATGGCTACACCTTC,CASSPINGQEDGYTF